The 16 T cell receptor beta chains below come from one sample, sequenced in a study of blood T cell repertoires in COVID-19. Produced via immunoSEQ multiplex PCR; TCRdb's table is partial and in-frame only. The profile shows roughly 210,000 clones, approximately 90% of them singletons. The sample consisted of peripheral blood. The source is a man between 65 and 85 years old with acute or convalescent COVID-19.

The J gene is TRBJ1-5, the V gene TRBV5-5; a weak D match, TRBD1 (6 bases). The CDR3 has 14 amino acids. The V gene's germline CDR1 is SGHKS and CDR2 YYEKEE (reference sequence). Trimming cost V 4 bases and J 2 bases, with 10 bases left between them. CDR3 loop: CASSPRQGNQPQHF. As DNA, the CDR3 is TGTGCCAGCAGCCCTAGACAGGGCAATCAGCCCCAGCATTTT.

The CDR3 DNA reads as TGTGCCATCAGTGAGGGGACTGGAAGCGAGCAGTACTTC. Residues: CAISEGTGSEQYF. V and J are TRBV10-3 and TRBJ2-7, with TRBD2 as a possible D gene (6 bases). Deletions cut 2 bases from V and 6 bases from J, with 11 bases between. Germline V gives CDR1 ENHRY, CDR2 SYGVKD. This CDR3 has 13 residues.

The table lists this clone with many counts. The same CDR3 is also encoded by other DNA sequences in this sample. This chain links TRBV12-3 or TRBV12-4 with TRBJ2-7; D gene ambiguous. The CDR3 has 11 residues. Trimming took off 4 bases at V and 3 bases at J, with 4 bases between the two ends. This chain's CDR3 is CASSSFYEQYF. The CDR3 bases are TGTGCCAGCAGTTCCTTCTACGAGCAGTACTTC.

The J gene is TRBJ1-2, the V gene TRBV12-3 or TRBV12-4; D is unresolved. V was trimmed by 5 bases and J by 4 bases, leaving 8 bases between them. CDR3 length: 12 residues. The CDR3 sequence is CASSLYTYGYTF. Written as DNA, the CDR3 is TGTGCCAGCAGTCTTTACACCTATGGCTACACCTTC.

This chain uses TRBV18 with TRBJ2-1; 12 bases line up with TRBD2. With 0 bases clipped from V and 9 bases from J, the junction kept 9 bases outside the gene matches. Looked up from germline, CDR1 is KGHSH and CDR2 is LQKENI. The CDR3 contains 17 residues. This CDR3 is CASSPPRTSGTQFEQFF. The CDR3 nucleotides read TGTGCCAGCTCACCACCGCGGACTAGCGGGACCCAATTTGAGCAGTTCTTC. Variable domain in full (rest from reference TRBV18 and TRBJ2-1): NAGVMQNPRHLVRRRGQEARLRCSPMKGHSHVYWYRQLPEEGLKFMVYLQKENIIDESGMPKERFSAEFPKEGPSILRIQQVVRGDSAAYFCASSPPRTSGTQFEQFFGPGTRLTVL.

The genes are TRBV24-1 and TRBJ1-5, with D unclear. This CDR3 spans 14 amino acids. CDR1 and CDR2 from the germline V gene are KGHDR and SFDVKD. V shed 1 base and J shed 0 bases, with 3 bases lying between them. The CDR3 sequence is CATSDFSSNQPQHF. The CDR3 DNA is TGTGCCACCAGTGATTTCTCTAGCAATCAGCCCCAGCATTTT.

The rearrangement joins TRBV12-3 or TRBV12-4 to TRBJ2-3; D is undetermined. Trimming left V 8 bases short and J 1 base short, with 4 bases between. The CDR3 sequence is 11 residues long. In nucleotides, the CDR3 is TGTGCCAGCTTAGGCACAGATACGCAGTATTTT. This gives the protein CASLGTDTQYF.

V usage is TRBV11-2 and J usage is TRBJ2-7; D is perhaps TRBD1 (6 bases). CDR3 length equals 12 residues. The germline gives CDR1 SGHAT, CDR2 FQNNGV. Between the trimmed V and J ends, which lost 5 bases and 4 bases, there was a span of 9 bases. The CDR3 nucleotides are TGTGCCAGCAGCGCAACAGGGTACGAGCAGTACTTC. It is translated as CASSATGYEQYF.

The V call is TRBV6-6, the J call TRBJ1-2, with D tentatively TRBD1 (6 bases). The CDR3 extends over 14 amino acids. V was clipped by 8 bases and J by 0 bases, with 13 bases between them. CDR1 is MNHNY and CDR2 is SVGAGI in the germline V gene (reference sequence). The DNA for the CDR3 is TGTGCCAGCCGGGGGGCCGCAACTAACTATGGCTACACCTTC. Translated: CASRGAATNYGYTF.

V is TRBV24-1 and J is TRBJ2-7; the match to TRBD1 covers 9 bases. J gave up 7 bases and V 4 bases, and 10 bases lay outside the gene matches. CDR1 KGHDR and CDR2 SFDVKD come from the germline V gene. The CDR3 runs to 15 residues. CDR3 region: CATSDAGTGTREQYF. DNA for the CDR3: TGTGCCACCAGTGACGCCGGGACAGGGACTCGAGAGCAGTACTTC.

This clone was observed a few times. The V gene is TRBV18, the J gene TRBJ2-7; TRBD1 might be the D (5 bases). The CDR3 totals 15 residues. Trimming left V 3 bases short and J 7 bases short, with 19 bases between. Germline CDR1 KGHSH, CDR2 LQKENI. The CDR3 DNA sequence: TGTGCCAGCTCACCTCCGTTAGGGGATAGCAGTGAGCAGTACTTC. Translation gives CASSPPLGDSSEQYF.

The J gene is TRBJ1-1, the V gene TRBV28; D remains ambiguous. The germline V gene encodes CDR1 MDHEN and CDR2 SYDVKM. The CDR3 consists of 12 residues. Trimming left V 8 bases short and J 8 bases short, with 15 bases between. CDR3 in amino acids: CASQFNSGEAFF. DNA of the CDR3: TGTGCCAGCCAATTTAACTCGGGGGAAGCTTTCTTT.

V and J are TRBV6-5 and TRBJ2-7; D may be TRBD1 (6 bases). CDR3 length equals 14 residues. From germline, CDR1 is MNHEY and CDR2 SVGAGI. V lost 6 bases, J lost 0 bases, and 12 bases lay in between. Here the CDR3 reads CASSRTASSYEQYF. The CDR3 coding sequence is TGTGCCAGCAGCCGGACAGCTAGCTCCTACGAGCAGTACTTC.

Points on this clone: The junction does not match germline at one end; this may be a read error. The chain is built from TRBV7-7 and TRBJ1-4; D gene ambiguous. Germline assignment: CDR1 SSHAT and CDR2 FNYEAQ (reference sequence). There are 13 residues in the CDR3. CDR3 DNA sequence: TGTGCTAGCAGCTTACGGGCGGGGGAAAAACTGTTTTTT. Translation gives CASSLRAGEKLFF.

This chain joins TRBV6-5 and TRBJ1-5; D remains ambiguous. Germline CDR1 MNHEY, CDR2 SVGAGI. This CDR3 has 12 residues. Trimming took off 6 bases at V and 2 bases at J, with 5 bases between the two ends. The CDR3 region is CASRPGNQPQHF. The DNA for the CDR3 is TGTGCCAGCAGGCCAGGCAATCAGCCCCAGCATTTT.

The rearrangement uses TRBV6-1 and TRBJ1-5; 8 positions match TRBD1. The CDR3 is 14 residues long. Trimming cost V 3 bases and J 9 bases; bases outside gene matches: 7. The germline V gene has CDR1 MNHNS and CDR2 SASEGT. This chain's CDR3 is CASSDQDRVRPQHF. CDR3 bases: TGTGCCAGCAGTGATCAGGACAGGGTTCGGCCCCAGCATTTT.